Listed below are T cell receptor beta chains from one sample, sequenced in a study of blood T cell repertoires in COVID-19. The table came from immunoSEQ multiplex PCR; TCRdb's copy has only in-frame clones and leaves some out. The table records 250,000 to 350,000 clones, approximately 84% of them present only once. Sequencing was carried out using peripheral blood. The receptors were sampled from a human donor with COVID-19, enrolled during active disease. The donor label of this sample is uncertain. CDR3s include the opening cysteine and the closing phenylalanine or tryptophan. The D gene is left open where the match is weak. Clone size, where shown, is once, few, many, or a class for clones that have expanded.

j_gene	v_gene	abundance	d_gene	CDR3nt	CDR3aa
TRBJ2-7	TRBV11-2	few	TRBD2	TGTGCCAGCAGCTTAGGAGGACTAGCGGGAGCCTACGAGCAGTACTTC	CASSLGGLAGAYEQYF
TRBJ2-7	TRBV6-5	-	-	TGTGCCATTAGCAAGGGGGTCTGGTATTACGAGCAGTACTTC	CAISKGVWYYEQYF
TRBJ1-1	TRBV6-2/TRBV6-3	-	TRBD1	TGTGCCAGCAGTCAGGTCACAGGGGCCGAAGCTTTCTTT	CASSQVTGAEAFF
TRBJ1-1	TRBV11-3	-	-	TGTGCCAGCAGCTTAGAGGGGAGCACTGAAGCTTTCTTT	CASSLEGSTEAFF
TRBJ2-1	TRBV4-3	-	TRBD2	TGCGCCAGCAGCCATGGGACTAGCGGGAGGGATATCTACAATGAGCAGTTCTTC	CASSHGTSGRDIYNEQFF
TRBJ2-5	TRBV5-1	-	TRBD2	TGCGCCAGCAGCTTAAGACTAGCGGGAGGCTCAGAGACCCAGTACTTC	CASSLRLAGGSETQYF
TRBJ2-1	TRBV5-8	-	TRBD2	TGTGCCAGCAGCTTGCAGCGCGGGAGGGCCTCTTACAATGAGCAGTTCTTC	CASSLQRGRASYNEQFF
TRBJ1-3	TRBV29-1	-	TRBD1	TGCAGCGTTGGTCCCGTCGGGACAGTTAGAAACACCATATATTTT	CSVGPVGTVRNTIYF
TRBJ2-5	TRBV2	-	-	TGTGCCAGCAGTGACTCGGCAGGACTCCAAGAGACCCAGTACTTC	CASSDSAGLQETQYF
TRBJ2-7	TRBV6-2/TRBV6-3	-	TRBD2	TGTGCCAGCAGCAGGGCTAGCGGACTCTACGAGCAGTACTTC	CASSRASGLYEQYF
TRBJ1-2	TRBV12-3/TRBV12-4	-	-	TGTGCCAGCAGCCCGGATAACAGCTATGGCTACACCTTC	CASSPDNSYGYTF
TRBJ2-3	TRBV24-1	-	TRBD2	TGTGCCACCAGTGATGCGCGGGGGAGTAGCACAGATACGCAGTATTTT	CATSDARGSSTDTQYF
TRBJ1-2	TRBV19	-	TRBD1	TGTGCCACCACCGGGACAGGGGGCGCCGGGGGCTACACCTTC	CATTGTGGAGGYTF
TRBJ1-6	TRBV2	-	-	TGTGCCAGCAGTGTGCGCAGGGCGGATTCACCCCTCCACTTT	CASSVRRADSPLHF
TRBJ2-1	TRBV10-3	-	TRBD2	TGTGCCATCAGGGACGATAGCGGGAGGGCTTTCAATGAGCAGTTCTTC	CAIRDDSGRAFNEQFF
TRBJ2-7	TRBV19	-	-	TGTGCCAGTAGTTTACGGTCCGCCGGTCTCTACGAGCAGTACTTC	CASSLRSAGLYEQYF
TRBJ2-3	TRBV5-1	few	-	TGCGCCAGCAGCTTGGCCAGGTCGATAACAGATACGCAGTATTTT	CASSLARSITDTQYF
TRBJ1-6	TRBV27	-	-	TGTGCCAGCAGTCTCCAAGATGTGGGCGCCTATAATTCACCCCTCCACTTT	CASSLQDVGAYNSPLHF
TRBJ2-7	TRBV7-9	-	-	TGTGCCAGCAGCGAGGTTTATGGGCAGTACTTC	CASSEVYGQYF
TRBJ1-5	TRBV2	-	TRBD1	TGTGCCAGCACCCAACAGGGGGATCGCAATCAGCCCCAGCATTTT	CASTQQGDRNQPQHF
TRBJ2-5	TRBV6-2/TRBV6-3	-	TRBD1	TGTGCCAGCAGTGGGTGGATGGAGCGGGACAGGGGAGAGACCCAGTACTTC	CASSGWMERDRGETQYF
TRBJ2-1	TRBV30	-	TRBD2	TGTGCCTGGAGTCCTCCGTTAGCGGGTTACAATGAGCAGTTCTTC	CAWSPPLAGYNEQFF
TRBJ2-4	TRBV30	-	TRBD1	TGTGCCTGGAGCCCCGGGACAGCGCTAGCCAAAAACATTCAGTACTTC	CAWSPGTALAKNIQYF
TRBJ1-5	TRBV7-2	once	TRBD1	TGTGCCAGCAGCTCTGGACAGGGGGCGCGAGGCAATCAGCCCCAGCATTTT	CASSSGQGARGNQPQHF
TRBJ2-7	TRBV28	few	-	TGTGCCAGCAGCGTTCCAGGGAACTCGTACGAGCAGTACTTC	CASSVPGNSYEQYF
TRBJ2-3	TRBV20-1	-	-	TGCAGTGCTAGTTCCCCGACTAGTACTAGCACAGATACGCAGTATTTT	CSASSPTSTSTDTQYF
TRBJ1-1	TRBV10-3	-	-	TGTGCCATCAGTGAGTCCGGGTTGCCGAACACTGAAGCTTTCTTT	CAISESGLPNTEAFF
TRBJ2-5	TRBV7-2	-	TRBD2	TGTGCCAGCAGCTTAGACCCGGGACTAGCGGGAGTACAGGAGACCCAGTACTTC	CASSLDPGLAGVQETQYF
TRBJ2-7	TRBV18	-	TRBD1	TGTGCCAGCTCACCGCGGACAGGGGAAAAGGACGAGCAGTACTTC	CASSPRTGEKDEQYF
TRBJ2-2	TRBV6-5	once	TRBD1	TGTGCCAGCAGTTATTCACAGGGGTACACCGGGGAGCTGTTTTTT	CASSYSQGYTGELFF
TRBJ1-6	TRBV4-1	-	TRBD1	TGCGCCAGCAGCCAAGATGGGACAGGGGGCTCCTATAATTCACCCCTCCACTTT	CASSQDGTGGSYNSPLHF
TRBJ2-1	TRBV10-2	-	TRBD2	TGCGCCAGCAGTGGGACTAGCGGGAGCTCCTACAATGAGCAGTTCTTC	CASSGTSGSSYNEQFF
TRBJ1-2	TRBV28	-	-	TGTGCCAGCACCCAACTTGGTATCGGGGGCTACACCTTC	CASTQLGIGGYTF
TRBJ2-7	TRBV24-1	-	-	TGTGCCACCAGTGATTTGGCCCAAGCATTTACCTACGAGCAGTACTTC	CATSDLAQAFTYEQYF
TRBJ2-3	TRBV4-1	-	TRBD2	TGCGCCAGCAGCCAAGAGAGGGTAGCGGGAGGTGGCACAGATACGCAGTATTTT	CASSQERVAGGGTDTQYF
TRBJ2-7	TRBV19	-	TRBD2	TGTGCCAGTAGTTCGGGACTACCTTTGGAGCAGTACTTC	CASSSGLPLEQYF
TRBJ2-3	TRBV28	-	-	TGTGCCAGCAGTTTTGGAAGCGGAAGCACAGATACGCAGTATTTT	CASSFGSGSTDTQYF
TRBJ2-7	TRBV21-1	-	-	TGTGCCAGCAGAGAATTCCCACGGGGAGGGGGAGGAAGCGAGCAGTACTTC	CASREFPRGGGGSEQYF
TRBJ1-5	TRBV18	-	TRBD1	TGTGCCAGCTCACCAAATCCCAGGGGGTTTGATAGCAATCAGCCCCAGCATTTT	CASSPNPRGFDSNQPQHF
TRBJ2-2	TRBV19	-	TRBD2	TGTGCCAGTAGCCGCACCGGGACTAGCGGCCTCACCGGGGAGCTGTTTTTT	CASSRTGTSGLTGELFF
TRBJ2-1	TRBV30	-	-	TGTGCCTGGAGTGTACAGGGCCATGAGCAGTTCTTC	CAWSVQGHEQFF
TRBJ2-2	TRBV6-6	-	TRBD1	TGTGCCAGCAGTAGACAGGGCTCCAGCACCGGGGAGCTGTTTTTT	CASSRQGSSTGELFF
TRBJ1-2	TRBV15	-	TRBD1	TGTGCCACCAGCAGAGTTGTAACAGGGGGCGGGTATGGCTACACCTTC	CATSRVVTGGGYGYTF
TRBJ2-7	TRBV7-2	-	TRBD2	TGTGCCAGCAGACCCACGACTAGCAGCCACGAGCAGTACTTC	CASRPTTSSHEQYF
TRBJ2-7	TRBV7-2	-	TRBD2	TGTGCCAGCGACAAAATGGGGGGGAGCCTCTCCTACGAGCAGTACTTC	CASDKMGGSLSYEQYF
TRBJ1-1	TRBV7-3	-	TRBD1	TGTGCCAGCAGCTCCTCGGGACAGTTGGGCACTGAAGCTTTCTTT	CASSSSGQLGTEAFF